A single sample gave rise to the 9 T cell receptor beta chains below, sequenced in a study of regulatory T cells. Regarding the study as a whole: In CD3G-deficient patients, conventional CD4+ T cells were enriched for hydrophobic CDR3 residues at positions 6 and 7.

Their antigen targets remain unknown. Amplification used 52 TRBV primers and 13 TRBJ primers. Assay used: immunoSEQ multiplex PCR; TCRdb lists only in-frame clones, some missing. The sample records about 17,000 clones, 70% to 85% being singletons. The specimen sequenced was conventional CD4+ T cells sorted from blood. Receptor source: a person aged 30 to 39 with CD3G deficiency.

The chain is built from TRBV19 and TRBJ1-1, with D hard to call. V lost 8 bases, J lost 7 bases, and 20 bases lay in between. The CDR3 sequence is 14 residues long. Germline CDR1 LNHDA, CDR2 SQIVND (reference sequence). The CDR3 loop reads CASEPGRFAGEAFF. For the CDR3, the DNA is TGTGCCAGTGAACCCGGCCGTTTTGCCGGTGAAGCTTTCTTT.

In DNA, the CDR3 is TGTGCCAGCAGGGACAGGGGGCGCGAATCCTACGAGCAGTACTTC. Translating gives CASRDRGRESYEQYF. This chain links TRBV6-1 with TRBJ2-7; 11 nucleotides match TRBD1. V dropped 6 bases and J dropped 1; count of bases not matched to a gene: 5. The CDR3 consists of 15 residues. CDR1 and CDR2 from the germline V gene are MNHNS and SASEGT.

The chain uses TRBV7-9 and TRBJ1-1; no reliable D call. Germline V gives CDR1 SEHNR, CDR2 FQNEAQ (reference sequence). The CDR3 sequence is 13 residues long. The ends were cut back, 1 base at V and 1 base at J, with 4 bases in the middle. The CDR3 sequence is CASSLEGNTEAFF. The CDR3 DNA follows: TGTGCCAGCAGCTTAGAGGGGAACACTGAAGCTTTCTTT.

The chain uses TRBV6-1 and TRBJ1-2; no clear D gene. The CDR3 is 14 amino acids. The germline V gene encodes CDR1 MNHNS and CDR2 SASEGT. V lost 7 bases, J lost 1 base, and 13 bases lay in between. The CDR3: CASKMRSLNYGYTF. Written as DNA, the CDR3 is TGTGCCAGCAAAATGAGAAGTCTTAACTATGGCTACACCTTC.

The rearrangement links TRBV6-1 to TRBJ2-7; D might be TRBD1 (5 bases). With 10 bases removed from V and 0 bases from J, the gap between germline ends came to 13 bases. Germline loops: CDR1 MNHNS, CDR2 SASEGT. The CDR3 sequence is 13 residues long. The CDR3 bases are TGTGCCACCTCGACAGTGGCCTCCTACGAGCAGTACTTC. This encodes CATSTVASYEQYF.

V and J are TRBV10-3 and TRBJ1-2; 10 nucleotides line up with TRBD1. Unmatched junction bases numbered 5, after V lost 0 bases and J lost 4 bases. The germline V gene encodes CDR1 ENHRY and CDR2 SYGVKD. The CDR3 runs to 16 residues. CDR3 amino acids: CAISESRTGGGYGYTF. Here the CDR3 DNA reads TGTGCCATCAGTGAGTCTCGGACAGGGGGAGGCTATGGCTACACCTTC.

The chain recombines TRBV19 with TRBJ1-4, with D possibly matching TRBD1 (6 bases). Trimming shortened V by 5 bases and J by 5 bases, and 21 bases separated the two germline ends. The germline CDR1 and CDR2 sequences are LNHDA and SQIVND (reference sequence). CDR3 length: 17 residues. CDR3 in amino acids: CASSPRGAGQRNEKLFF. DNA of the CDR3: TGTGCCAGTAGTCCACGGGGGGCAGGACAGCGAAATGAAAAACTGTTTTTT.

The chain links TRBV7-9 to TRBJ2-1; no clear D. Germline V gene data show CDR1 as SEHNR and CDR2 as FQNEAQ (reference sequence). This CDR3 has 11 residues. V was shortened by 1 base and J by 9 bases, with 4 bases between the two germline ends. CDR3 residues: CASSLELEQFF. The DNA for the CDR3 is TGTGCCAGCAGCTTAGAACTTGAGCAGTTCTTC.

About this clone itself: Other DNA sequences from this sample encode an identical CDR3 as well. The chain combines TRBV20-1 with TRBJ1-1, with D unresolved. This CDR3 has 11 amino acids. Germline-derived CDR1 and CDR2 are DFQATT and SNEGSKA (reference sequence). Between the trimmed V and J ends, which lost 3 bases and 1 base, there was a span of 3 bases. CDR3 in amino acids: CSARGNTEAFF. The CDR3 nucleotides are TGCAGTGCTAGGGGGAACACTGAAGCTTTCTTT.